These T cell receptor beta chains were read from a single sample in a study of cytomegalovirus exposure and HLA in healthy donors. Profiled with immunoSEQ multiplex PCR; TCRdb holds only in-frame clones, not every one. The sample lists 120,000 or so clones; roughly 77% were seen once. The sequencing sample was made of PBMCs. Source of these receptors: a man between 18 and 29 years old in good health and CMV-seronegative. CDR3s include the opening cysteine and the closing phenylalanine or tryptophan. The order of the fields is clone size, V gene, D gene, J gene, CDR3 protein, CDR3 DNA. D genes are given only for firm matches. Clone size appears in some rows only: once, few, many, or a class for an expanded clone.

.	TRBV4-3	.	TRBJ2-5	CASSRTRGGEGETQYF	TGCGCCAGCAGCCGGACTAGGGGGGGCGAGGGAGAGACCCAGTACTTC
.	TRBV19	TRBD2	TRBJ2-7	CIPIAGLLSYEQYF	TGTATACCTATAGCGGGGCTCCTCTCCTACGAGCAGTACTTC
.	TRBV5-5	TRBD1	TRBJ2-2	CASSTDRGNTGELFF	TGTGCCAGCAGCACTGACAGGGGTAACACCGGGGAGCTGTTTTTT
.	TRBV19	.	TRBJ1-1	CASRSQVNTEAFF	TGTGCCAGTAGGTCACAGGTGAACACTGAAGCTTTCTTT
.	TRBV6-6	TRBD1	TRBJ2-7	CASSPGTGPWDGQYF	TGTGCCAGCAGTCCTGGGACAGGGCCCTGGGATGGGCAGTACTTC
.	TRBV6-1	.	TRBJ1-2	CASSPGFGYGYTF	TGTGCCAGCAGCCCAGGGTTTGGCTATGGCTACACCTTC
.	TRBV4-1	TRBD2	TRBJ2-3	CASSLAPMDSGGSADTQYF	TGCGCCAGCAGTCTAGCCCCCATGGATAGCGGGGGGAGCGCAGATACGCAGTATTTT
.	TRBV6-1	TRBD1	TRBJ1-1	CASILDRVLTEAFF	TGTGCCAGCATTCTAGACAGGGTTTTAACTGAAGCTTTCTTT
.	TRBV9	TRBD1	TRBJ1-4	CASSKGQRQGLVEKLFF	TGTGCCAGCAGCAAAGGACAAAGACAGGGACTGGTTGAAAAACTGTTTTTT
.	TRBV5-1	.	TRBJ1-3	CASSLAGAGNTIYF	TGCGCCAGCAGCTTGGCGGGGGCTGGAAACACCATATATTTT
few	TRBV19	.	TRBJ1-2	CASSNRTLGYTF	TGTGCCAGTAGTAACCGGACACTCGGCTACACCTTC
.	TRBV5-4	TRBD2	TRBJ2-3	CASSWTSGTDTQYF	TGTGCCAGCAGCTGGACTAGCGGCACAGATACGCAGTATTTT
once	TRBV13	TRBD1	TRBJ1-2	CASGREGTVDNYGYTF	TGTGCCAGCGGCCGCGAGGGGACAGTCGATAACTATGGCTACACCTTC
.	TRBV6-1	.	TRBJ2-1	CASRPTELSYNEQFF	TGTGCCAGCAGACCGACAGAGCTCTCCTACAATGAGCAGTTCTTC
.	TRBV12-5	TRBD1	TRBJ1-4	CASGAGTGNEKLFF	TGTGCTAGTGGCGCCGGGACAGGGAATGAAAAACTGTTTTTT